This TCR beta chain was sequenced for a study of T-cell reconstitution after alpha-beta-depleted transplantation in children. Study conclusions and caveats: Where alpha-beta T cells came from about two months after transplant was reportedly several hundred expanded graft clones. Fresh T-cell production supplied most of the T-cell counts and diversity seen one year after transplant. The study traced high day-60 TCRbeta diversity in some patients to surviving recipient T cells and thymic progenitors.

There are 15 residues in the CDR3. Germline V gene data show CDR1 as SGHTA and CDR2 as FQGNSA. The junction had 4 bases not matched to a gene; V was cut back by 1 base and J by 7 bases. This clonotype was detected many times. The antigen is unknown. Unique molecular identifiers were built into the TCRbeta library. TCRdb reprocessed the PCR reads via MiXCR and lists one record per CDR3 protein. Of about 300,000 distinct CDR3 sequences in the sample, over 9% are singletons; the top ten hold less than 9%. The chain joins TRBV7-2 to TRBJ2-1; 10 bases map to TRBD2. This sample comprised PBMCs, obtained before TCRalphabeta/CD19-depleted stem cell transplant. This clonotype was sampled from a boy less than two years old with acute myeloid leukemia, due to receive a stem cell transplant. DNA of the CDR3: TGTGCCAGCAGCTTAGTACCTAGCGGGGGAAATGAGCAGTTCTTC. Encoded protein: CASSLVPSGGNEQFF.